This T cell receptor beta chain originates from a study of blood T cell repertoires in COVID-19. Across the study: The study drew acute and convalescent COVID-19 samples from the United States, Italy and Spain.

Generated by immunoSEQ multiplex PCR, the TCRdb table keeps only in-frame clones and is missing some. The sample has 87,000 or so clones, approximately 87% seen once. CDR3 length: 15 residues. Germline assignment: CDR1 SGHTA and CDR2 FQGNSA. V was pared by 6 bases and J by 6 bases, with 8 bases of the junction left unmatched. The source of this sequence is a human donor with acute or convalescent COVID-19. The donor label of this sample is uncertain. The V call is TRBV7-2, the J call TRBJ2-2, with TRBD1 matching over 9 bases. The sequencing input was peripheral blood. As DNA, the CDR3 is TGTGCCAGCAGTCTGGACAGGGGTCTTGCCGGGGAGCTGTTTTTT. Its translation: CASSLDRGLAGELFF.